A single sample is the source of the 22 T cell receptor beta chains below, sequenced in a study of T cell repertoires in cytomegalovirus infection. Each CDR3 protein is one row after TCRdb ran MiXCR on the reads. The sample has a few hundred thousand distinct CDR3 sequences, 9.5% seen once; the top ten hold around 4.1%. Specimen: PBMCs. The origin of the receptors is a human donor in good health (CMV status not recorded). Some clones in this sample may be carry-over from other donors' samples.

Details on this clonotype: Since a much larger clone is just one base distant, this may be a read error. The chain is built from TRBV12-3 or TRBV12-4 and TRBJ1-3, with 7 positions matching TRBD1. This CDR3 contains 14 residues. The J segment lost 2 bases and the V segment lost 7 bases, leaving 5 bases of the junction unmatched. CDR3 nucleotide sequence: TGTGCCAGCAACTTCGGGACAGCTGGAAACACCATATATTTT. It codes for CASNFGTAGNTIYF.

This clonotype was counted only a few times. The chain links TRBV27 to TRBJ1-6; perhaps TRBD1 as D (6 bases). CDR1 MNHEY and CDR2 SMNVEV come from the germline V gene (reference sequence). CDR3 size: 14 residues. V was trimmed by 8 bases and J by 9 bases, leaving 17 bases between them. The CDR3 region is CASATGQIGSPLHF. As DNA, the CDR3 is TGTGCCAGCGCTACGGGACAAATCGGTTCACCCCTCCACTTT.

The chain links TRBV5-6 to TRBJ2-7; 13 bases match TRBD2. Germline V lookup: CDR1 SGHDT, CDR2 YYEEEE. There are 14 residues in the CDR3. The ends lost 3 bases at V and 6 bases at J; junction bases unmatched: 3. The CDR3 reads CASSYTSGGGEQYF. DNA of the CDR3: TGTGCCAGCAGCTATACTAGCGGGGGGGGCGAGCAGTACTTC.

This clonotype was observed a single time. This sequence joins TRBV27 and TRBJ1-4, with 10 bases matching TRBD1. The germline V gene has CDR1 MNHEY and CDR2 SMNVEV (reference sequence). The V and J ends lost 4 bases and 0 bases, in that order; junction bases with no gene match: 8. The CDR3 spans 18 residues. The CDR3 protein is CASSWRGTGVATNEKLFF. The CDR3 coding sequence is TGTGCCAGCAGTTGGCGCGGGACAGGGGTTGCAACTAATGAAAAACTGTTTTTT.

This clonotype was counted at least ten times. The DNA of the CDR3 is TGTGCCAGCAGCCCAACCGTGACTAGCACAGATACGCAGTATTTT. It specifies CASSPTVTSTDTQYF. The J gene is TRBJ2-3, the V gene TRBV7-9; D is unclear. Trimming removed 5 bases from V and 0 bases from J, with 12 bases in between. This CDR3 region has 15 residues. Germline V gene lookup returns CDR1 SEHNR and CDR2 FQNEAQ (reference sequence).

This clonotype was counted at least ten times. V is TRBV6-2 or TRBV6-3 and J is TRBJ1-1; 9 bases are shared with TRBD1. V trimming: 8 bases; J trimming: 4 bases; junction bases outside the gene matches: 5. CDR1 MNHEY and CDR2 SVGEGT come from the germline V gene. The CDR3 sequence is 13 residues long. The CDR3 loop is CASDRGSITEAFF. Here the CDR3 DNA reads TGTGCCAGCGACAGGGGGTCGATCACTGAAGCTTTCTTT.

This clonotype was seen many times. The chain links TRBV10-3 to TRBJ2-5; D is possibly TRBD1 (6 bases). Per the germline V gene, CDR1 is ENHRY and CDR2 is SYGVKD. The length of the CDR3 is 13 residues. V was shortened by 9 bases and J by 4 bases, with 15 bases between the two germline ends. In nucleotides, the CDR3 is TGTGCCATTGCGTCAGGGGTTGGAGAGACCCAGTACTTC. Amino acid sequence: CAIASGVGETQYF.

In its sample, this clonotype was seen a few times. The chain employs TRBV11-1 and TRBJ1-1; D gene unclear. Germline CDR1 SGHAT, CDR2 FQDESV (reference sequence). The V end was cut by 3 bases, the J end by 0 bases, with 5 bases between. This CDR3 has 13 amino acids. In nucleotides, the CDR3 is TGTGCCAGCAGCTTCGAACTGAACACTGAAGCTTTCTTT. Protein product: CASSFELNTEAFF.

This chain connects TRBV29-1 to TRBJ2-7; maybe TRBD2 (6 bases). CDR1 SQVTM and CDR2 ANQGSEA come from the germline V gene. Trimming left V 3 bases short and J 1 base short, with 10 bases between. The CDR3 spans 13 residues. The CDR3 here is CSVEGRRSYEQYF. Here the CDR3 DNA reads TGCAGCGTTGAGGGGAGGAGATCCTACGAGCAGTACTTC.

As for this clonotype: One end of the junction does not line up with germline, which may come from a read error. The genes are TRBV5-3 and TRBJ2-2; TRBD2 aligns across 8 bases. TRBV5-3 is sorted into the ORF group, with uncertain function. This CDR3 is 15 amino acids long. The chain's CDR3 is CASSSGSGGLPRLFF. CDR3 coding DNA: TGTGCCAGCAGCTCAGGGAGCGGGGGCCTTCCGAGGTTGTTTTTT.

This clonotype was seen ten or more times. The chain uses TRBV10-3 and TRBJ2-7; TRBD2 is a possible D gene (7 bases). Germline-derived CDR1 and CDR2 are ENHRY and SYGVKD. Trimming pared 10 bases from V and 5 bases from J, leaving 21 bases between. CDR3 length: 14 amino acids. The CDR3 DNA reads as TGTGCCACCCGTCGGGCAGGGAGGGGGAACGAGCAGTACTTC. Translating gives CATRRAGRGNEQYF.

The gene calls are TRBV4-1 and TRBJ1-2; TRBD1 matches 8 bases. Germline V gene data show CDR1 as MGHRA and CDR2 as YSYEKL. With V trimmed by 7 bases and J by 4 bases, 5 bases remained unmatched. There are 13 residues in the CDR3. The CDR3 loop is CASIGQGFYGYTF. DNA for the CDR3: TGCGCCAGCATCGGACAGGGCTTCTATGGCTACACCTTC.

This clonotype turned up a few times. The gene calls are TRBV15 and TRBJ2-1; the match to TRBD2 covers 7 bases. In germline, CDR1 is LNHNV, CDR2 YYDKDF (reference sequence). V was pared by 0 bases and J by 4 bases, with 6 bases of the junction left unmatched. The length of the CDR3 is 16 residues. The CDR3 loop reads CATSRERGGYYNEQFF. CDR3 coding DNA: TGTGCCACCAGCAGAGAACGCGGGGGATATTACAATGAGCAGTTCTTC.

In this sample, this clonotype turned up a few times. The CDR3 nucleotides are TGTGCCAGCAGTATGGGACGGCTCAATCAGCCCCAGCATTTT. Residues: CASSMGRLNQPQHF. The chain couples TRBV27 to TRBJ1-5; D perhaps matches TRBD1 (5 bases). CDR1 and CDR2 from the germline V gene are MNHEY and SMNVEV (reference sequence). Trimming took off 5 bases at V and 3 bases at J, with 11 bases between the two ends. The CDR3 totals 14 residues.

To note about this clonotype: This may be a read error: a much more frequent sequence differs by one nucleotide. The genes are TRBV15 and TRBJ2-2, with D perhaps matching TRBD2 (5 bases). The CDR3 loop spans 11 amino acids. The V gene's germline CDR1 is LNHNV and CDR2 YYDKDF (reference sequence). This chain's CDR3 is CATSMAGELCF. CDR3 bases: TGTGCCACCAGCATGGCCGGGGAGCTGTGTTTT.

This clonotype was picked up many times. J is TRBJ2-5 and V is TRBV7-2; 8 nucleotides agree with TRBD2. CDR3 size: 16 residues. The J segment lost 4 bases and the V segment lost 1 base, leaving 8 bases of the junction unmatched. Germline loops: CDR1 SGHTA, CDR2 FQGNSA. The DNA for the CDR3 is TGTGCCAGCAGCTTAGTACCGGCGGGGGGTGTAGAGACCCAGTACTTC. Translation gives CASSLVPAGGVETQYF. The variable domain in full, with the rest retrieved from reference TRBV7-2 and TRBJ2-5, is GAGVSQSPSNKVTEKGKDVELRCDPISGHTALYWYRQSLGQGLEFLIYFQGNSAPDKSGLPSDRFSAERTGGSVSTLTIQRTQQEDSAVYLCASSLVPAGGVETQYFGPGTRLLVL.

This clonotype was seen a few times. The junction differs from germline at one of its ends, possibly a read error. CDR3 loop: CSAGETVNTEAFF. CDR3 coding DNA: TGCAGTGCTGGAGAGACAGTCAACACTGAAGCTTTCTTT. The rearrangement uses TRBV20-1 and TRBJ1-1, with D possibly TRBD1 on 5 matching bases. The CDR3 spans 13 residues. The germline gives CDR1 DFQATT, CDR2 SNEGSKA (reference sequence).

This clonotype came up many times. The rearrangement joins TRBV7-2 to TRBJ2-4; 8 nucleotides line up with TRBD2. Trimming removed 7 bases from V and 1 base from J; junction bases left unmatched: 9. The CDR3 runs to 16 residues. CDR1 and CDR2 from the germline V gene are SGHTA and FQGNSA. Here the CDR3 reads CASTPGGASAKNIQYF. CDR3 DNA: TGTGCCAGCACCCCGGGGGGGGCCTCGGCCAAAAACATTCAGTACTTC.

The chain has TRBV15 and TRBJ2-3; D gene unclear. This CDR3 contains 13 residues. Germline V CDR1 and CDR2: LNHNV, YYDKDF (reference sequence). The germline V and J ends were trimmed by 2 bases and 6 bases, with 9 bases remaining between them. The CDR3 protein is CATSRHTADTQYF. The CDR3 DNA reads TGTGCCACCAGCAGACATACGGCGGATACGCAGTATTTT.

The CDR3 here is CASSFNWTSQNHTDTQYF. The CDR3 DNA sequence: TGTGCCAGCAGCTTCAACTGGACTAGCCAGAATCACACAGATACGCAGTATTTT. V and J are TRBV7-3 and TRBJ2-3; 8 nucleotides align to TRBD2. Per germline, CDR1 SGHTA and CDR2 FQGTGA. The CDR3 is 18 residues long. The V gene end was trimmed by 3 bases and the J gene end by 2 bases; junction bases not matched to a gene: 13.

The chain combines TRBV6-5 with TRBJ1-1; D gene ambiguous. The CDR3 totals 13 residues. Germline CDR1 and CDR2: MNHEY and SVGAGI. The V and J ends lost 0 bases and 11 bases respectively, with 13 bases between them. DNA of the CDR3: TGTGCCAGCAGTTACTCGTATCTTACAGAGGCTTTCTTT. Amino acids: CASSYSYLTEAFF.

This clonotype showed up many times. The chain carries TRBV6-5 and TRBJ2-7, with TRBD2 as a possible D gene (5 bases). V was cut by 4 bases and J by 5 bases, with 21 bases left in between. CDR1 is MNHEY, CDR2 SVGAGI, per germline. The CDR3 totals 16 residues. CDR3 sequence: CASSLLGSLGSHEQYF. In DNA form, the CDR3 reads TGTGCCAGCAGTTTACTCGGGTCATTAGGGAGCCACGAGCAGTACTTC.